This T cell receptor (beta chain) was sequenced during a study of CD8 T cells in ankylosing spondylitis. Generation of TCR beta libraries employed quantitative 5'-RACE incorporating molecular barcodes. Each CDR3 protein is one row after TCRdb ran MiXCR on the 5' RACE reads. The sample holds 250,000 to 400,000 distinct CDR3 sequences, 11% seen once. The CDR3 is 13 amino acids. CDR1 and CDR2 (germline): SGHTA, FQGTGA. V lost 5 bases and J lost 1, with 8 bases in between. Ten or more counts support this clonotype. This receptor was identified in a female donor with ankylosing spondylitis or in good health (not recorded which). J is TRBJ1-1 and V is TRBV7-3; D possibly corresponds to TRBD1 (5 bases). Source material: blood, either unsorted or a sorted T cell fraction (not recorded which). This CDR3 reads CASSTTGNTEAFF. CDR3 nucleotide sequence: TGTGCCAGCAGCACCACAGGGAACACTGAAGCTTTCTTT.